The 20 T cell receptor beta chains given below trace back to one sample, sequenced in a study of regulatory T cells in long-lasting Graves disease. Time point given: newly diagnosed GD, antithyroid drugs for less than 3 months. The TCR library was made from RNA that had been extracted from PBMCs in TRIzol. Both iRepertoire HTBI primers and Arm-PCR of CDR3 regions were used to build the TCR beta libraries. MiXCR was run by TCRdb on the multiplex PCR reads, yielding one entry per CDR3 protein. The data show under 700,000 distinct CDR3 sequences, around 15% seen once. These records were also assigned to another study, of T cells in Graves' hyperthyroidism and ophthalmopathy.

This specimen consisted of peripheral blood mononuclear cells (PBMCs), obtained at new diagnosis, from a patient treated with antithyroid drugs. These receptors were obtained from a woman between 40 and 65 years old with Graves disease.

This clonotype appeared a few times. The gene calls are TRBV12-3 or TRBV12-4 and TRBJ2-6; 8 bases line up with TRBD1. V lost 5 bases and J lost 0; bases outside the gene matches: 9. The CDR3 contains 18 residues. CDR3 nucleotides: TGTGCCAGCAGTCAAAGGGGACAGGCGTTCTCTGGGGCCAACGTCCTGACTTTC. It translates to CASSQRGQAFSGANVLTF.

This clonotype came up a few times. The V gene is TRBV5-4, the J gene TRBJ2-3; the D gene is possibly TRBD2 (7 bases). V dropped 4 bases and J dropped 6 bases, with 24 bases sitting between them. This CDR3 comprises 17 residues. Looked up from germline, CDR1 is SGHNT and CDR2 is YYREEE (reference sequence). DNA of the CDR3: TGTGCCAGCAGCCCCGCTGGCGGGGGCCCCTTAAGGGATACGCAGTATTTT. This codes for CASSPAGGGPLRDTQYF.

There are a few counts of this clonotype. The chain has TRBV7-8 and TRBJ2-1; no reliable D call. The CDR3 loop spans 13 amino acids. Germline CDR1 reads SGHVS; CDR2 reads FQNEAQ. V was pared by 1 base and J by 9 bases, with 10 bases between. CDR3 nucleotides: TGTGCCAGCAGCTTAGATAGGGCCAGTGAGCAGTTCTTC. It yields the protein CASSLDRASEQFF.

This clonotype was observed a handful of times. The chain links TRBV28 to TRBJ2-1; 8 bases agree with TRBD2. Trimming cost V 6 bases and J 2 bases; bases outside gene matches: 9. The CDR3 covers 16 residues. CDR1 and CDR2 from the germline V gene are MDHEN and SYDVKM. CDR3 DNA: TGTGCCAGCAGCTGGGAGAGCGGGGGCCCCTACAATGAGCAGTTCTTC. Translation: CASSWESGGPYNEQFF.

There are many counts of this clonotype. The chain uses TRBV11-1 and TRBJ2-7; D perhaps matches TRBD1 (5 bases). From germline, CDR1 is SGHAT and CDR2 FQDESV (reference sequence). This CDR3 spans 15 amino acids. V gave up 4 bases and J gave up 0 bases, with 13 bases separating them. The CDR3 DNA reads TGTGCCAGCAGCTCCACCAGGGTGAGCTCCTACGAGCAGTACTTC. It specifies CASSSTRVSSYEQYF.

The V and J genes are TRBV10-3 and TRBJ2-2; D remains ambiguous. Per the germline V gene, CDR1 is ENHRY and CDR2 is SYGVKD. This CDR3 region has 14 residues. The V end lost 1 base, the J end lost 1 base, and 4 bases lay between the germline ends. DNA of the CDR3: TGTGCCATCAGTGAGTGGCAGAACACCGGGGAGCTGTTTTTT. Its protein product is CAISEWQNTGELFF.

The CDR3 sequence: CASSHAGGLTSYNEQFF. The DNA of the CDR3 is TGCGCCAGCAGCCATGCCGGGGGCCTAACTTCCTACAATGAGCAGTTCTTC. The chain joins TRBV4-1 to TRBJ2-1; TRBD1 or TRBD2 may be the D gene (6 bases each). The germline V gene encodes CDR1 MGHRA and CDR2 YSYEKL. CDR3 length: 17 residues. The V gene lost 3 bases and the J gene lost 1 base, with 16 bases spanning the gap.

Notes on this clonotype: The CDR3 does not end in the conserved phenylalanine or tryptophan, so this is likely a read error. The gene calls are TRBV6-1 and TRBJ2-2; 7 positions match TRBD1. Trimming took 7 bases from V and 0 from J; bases not matched to a gene: 8. CDR1 is MNHNS, CDR2 SASEGT, per germline. The CDR3 totals 16 residues. CDR3 in DNA: TGTGCCAGCAACCGACAGGGTTATTCGAACACCGGGGAGCTGTTTTTA. This encodes CASNRQGYSNTGELFL.

This clonotype was picked up many times. V usage is TRBV11-1 and J usage is TRBJ1-2, with D uncertain. Germline V gene sequence: CDR1 SGHAT, CDR2 FQDESV (reference sequence). This CDR3 contains 14 residues. Trimming removed 3 bases at V and 2 bases at J, with 10 bases between. In DNA form, the CDR3 reads TGTGCCAGCAGCTTTGGAGAAAGAAACTATGGCTACACCTTC. It specifies CASSFGERNYGYTF.

V and J are TRBV29-1 and TRBJ2-7; D assignment may be TRBD1 or TRBD2 (5 bases each). The CDR3 runs 13 residues. Between the trimmed V and J ends, which lost 5 bases and 2 bases, there was a span of 13 bases. The germline V gene has CDR1 SQVTM and CDR2 ANQGSEA. CDR3 nucleotides: TGCAGCGTTACTAGGGACGTCACCTACGAGCAGTACTTC. Its translation is CSVTRDVTYEQYF.

This clonotype has just a few counts. J is TRBJ2-5 and V is TRBV27, with 8 bases lining up with TRBD1. J was trimmed by 2 bases and V by 4 bases; bases with no gene match: 9. The CDR3 is 16 amino acids. The germline gives CDR1 MNHEY, CDR2 SMNVEV (reference sequence). The CDR3 sequence: CASSSPIRDRQETQYF. The CDR3 DNA follows: TGTGCCAGCAGTTCACCTATAAGGGACAGGCAAGAGACCCAGTACTTC.

J is TRBJ2-2 and V is TRBV29-1; 8 bases line up with TRBD1. V shed 7 bases, J shed 3 bases, and the junction held 7 bases outside the gene matches. Per the germline V gene, CDR1 is SQVTM and CDR2 is ANQGSEA. There are 14 residues in the CDR3. CDR3 amino acids: CSAKTGVDTGELFF. The CDR3 nucleotides are TGCAGCGCCAAGACAGGGGTGGACACCGGGGAGCTGTTTTTT.

There are many counts of this clonotype. The chain has TRBV28 and TRBJ1-1; no reliable D call. The CDR3 has 13 amino acids. Trimming pared 8 bases from V and 0 bases from J, leaving 10 bases between. Germline V gene sequence: CDR1 MDHEN, CDR2 SYDVKM. The CDR3 sequence is CASSPSLNTEAFF. Written as DNA, the CDR3 is TGTGCCAGCTCACCCTCCTTGAACACTGAAGCTTTCTTT. Supplemented by reference TRBV28 and TRBJ1-1, the full variable domain reads DVKVTQSSRYLVKRTGEKVFLECVQDMDHENMFWYRQDPGLGLRLIYFSYDVKMKEKGDIPEGYSVSREKKERFSLILESASTNQTSMYLCASSPSLNTEAFFGQGTRLTVV.

This clonotype was found many times. V and J are TRBV20-1 and TRBJ2-7; TRBD2 agrees at 8 bases. V was pared by 4 bases and J by 7 bases, with 6 bases of the junction left unmatched. This CDR3 region has 12 residues. Germline CDR1 reads DFQATT; CDR2 reads SNEGSKA (reference sequence). CDR3 nucleotides: TGCAGTGCTAACAGACTAGCGAGGGAGCAGTACTTC. Translating it yields CSANRLAREQYF.

This clonotype was counted many times. The chain recombines TRBV20-1 with TRBJ2-3; a possible D gene is TRBD2 (7 bases). Germline V lookup: CDR1 DFQATT, CDR2 SNEGSKA (reference sequence). The CDR3 has 13 residues. V gave up 8 bases and J gave up 3 bases, with 15 bases separating them. CDR3 region: CSFTGGSTDTQYF. CDR3 DNA sequence: TGCAGTTTTACGGGGGGCTCGACAGATACGCAGTATTTT.

This clonotype was counted at least ten times. The chain uses TRBV29-1 and TRBJ2-1; the D is unclear. The CDR3 has 10 amino acids. The V end lost 6 bases, the J end lost 10 bases, and 10 bases lay between the germline ends. The germline CDR1 and CDR2 sequences are SQVTM and ANQGSEA. DNA for the CDR3: TGCAGCGTCGCTCTAATAGAGCAGTTCTTC. Translation: CSVALIEQFF.

This clonotype was observed many times. V usage is TRBV19 and J usage is TRBJ1-5; 9 positions agree with TRBD1. Germline CDR1 and CDR2: LNHDA and SQIVND (reference sequence). The CDR3 contains 16 residues. After removal of 8 bases from V and 0 bases from J, the junction contained 8 bases not matched to a gene. CDR3 bases: TGTGCCAGTTCGGACAGGGGAATATATAGCAATCAGCCCCAGCATTTT. Amino acid sequence: CASSDRGIYSNQPQHF.

This clonotype was picked up many times. The chain recombines TRBV10-3 with TRBJ2-1; TRBD2 matches at 7 bases. This CDR3 region has 16 residues. Trimming took 0 bases from V and 4 from J; bases not matched to a gene: 6. The germline CDR1 and CDR2 sequences are ENHRY and SYGVKD. CDR3 nucleotide sequence: TGTGCCATCAGTGAGTCGGGCGGGGGTAAATACAATGAGCAGTTCTTC. Its protein product is CAISESGGGKYNEQFF.

This clonotype was observed at least ten times. The chain is built from TRBV20-1 and TRBJ1-4; 7 positions agree with TRBD1. The CDR3 length is 12 residues. From germline, CDR1 is DFQATT and CDR2 SNEGSKA (reference sequence). V shed 7 bases, J shed 8 bases, and the junction held 7 bases outside the gene matches. CDR3 loop: CSGQGFGEKLFF. The CDR3 DNA follows: TGCAGTGGACAGGGATTTGGGGAAAAACTGTTTTTT.

Many counts were recorded for this clonotype. This rearrangement joins TRBV10-3 to TRBJ2-1; D is possibly TRBD1 (6 bases). The germline V and J ends were trimmed by 8 bases and 3 bases, with 14 bases remaining between them. The V gene's germline CDR1 is ENHRY and CDR2 SYGVKD. The CDR3 has 14 residues. CDR3 residues: CAIRGGSRYNEQFF. In nucleotides, the CDR3 is TGTGCCATCCGAGGGGGATCCCGCTACAATGAGCAGTTCTTC.